This T cell receptor beta chain was identified in a study of CD8 T cells in ankylosing spondylitis. Whole-study results and caveats: Earlier reports found some motif variants in synovial fluid and blood in reactive arthritis.

Construction of TCR beta libraries was performed using quantitative 5'-RACE with molecular barcodes. TCRdb re-analysed the 5' RACE reads in MiXCR, keeping a single row per CDR3 protein. Of about 340,000 distinct CDR3 sequences listed, 20% to 25% are singletons. In the case of this clonotype: The antigen remains undetermined.

This CDR3 is built from 15 residues. CDR1 is MNHEY, CDR2 SMNVEV, per germline (reference sequence). The V gene end was trimmed by 6 bases and the J gene end by 0 bases; junction bases not matched to a gene: 7. The TCR was taken from a male donor with ankylosing spondylitis or in good health (not recorded which). This chain uses TRBV27 with TRBJ2-7; 8 bases map to TRBD1. The sequencing sample was made of blood, either unsorted or a sorted T cell fraction (not recorded which). As DNA, the CDR3 is TGTGCCAGCAGCTCGCGGACAGGGTACTCCTACGAGCAGTACTTC. This encodes CASSSRTGYSYEQYF.